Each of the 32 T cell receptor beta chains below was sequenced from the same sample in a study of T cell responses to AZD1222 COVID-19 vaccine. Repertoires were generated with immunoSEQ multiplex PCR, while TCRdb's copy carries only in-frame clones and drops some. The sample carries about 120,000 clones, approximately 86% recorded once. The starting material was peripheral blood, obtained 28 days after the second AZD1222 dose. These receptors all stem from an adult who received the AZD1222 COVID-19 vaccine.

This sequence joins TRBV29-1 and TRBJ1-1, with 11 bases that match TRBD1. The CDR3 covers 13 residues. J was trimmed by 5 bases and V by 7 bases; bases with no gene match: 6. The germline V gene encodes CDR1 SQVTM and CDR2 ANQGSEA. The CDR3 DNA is TGCAGCGCCGAGGGACAGGGGGGGACTGAAGCTTTCTTT. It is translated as CSAEGQGGTEAFF.

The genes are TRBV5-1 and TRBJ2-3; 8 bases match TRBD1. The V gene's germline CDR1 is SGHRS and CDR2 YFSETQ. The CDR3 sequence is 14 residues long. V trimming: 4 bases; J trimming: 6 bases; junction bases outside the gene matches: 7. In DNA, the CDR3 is TGCGCCAGCAGCGAGGGACAGGCCGGGGATACGCAGTATTTT. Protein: CASSEGQAGDTQYF.

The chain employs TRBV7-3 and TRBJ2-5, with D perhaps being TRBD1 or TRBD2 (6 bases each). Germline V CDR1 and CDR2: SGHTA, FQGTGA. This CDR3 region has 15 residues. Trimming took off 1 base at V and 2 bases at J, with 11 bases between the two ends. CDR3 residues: CASSLSGTPQETQYF. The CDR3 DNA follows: TGTGCCAGCAGCTTAAGCGGGACACCTCAAGAGACCCAGTACTTC.

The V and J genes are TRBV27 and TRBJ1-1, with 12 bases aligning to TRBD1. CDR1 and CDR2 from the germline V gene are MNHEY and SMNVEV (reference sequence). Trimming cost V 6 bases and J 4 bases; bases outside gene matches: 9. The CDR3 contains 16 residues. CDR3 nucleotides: TGTGCCAGCAGGATGGGACAGGGGGCTTCGGGCACTGAAGCTTTCTTT. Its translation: CASRMGQGASGTEAFF.

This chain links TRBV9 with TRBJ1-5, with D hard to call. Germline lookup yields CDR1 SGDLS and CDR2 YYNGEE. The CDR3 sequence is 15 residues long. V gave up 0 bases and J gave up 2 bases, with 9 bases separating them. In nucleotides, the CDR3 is TGTGCCAGCAGCGTAGGCATAGCAGGCAATCAGCCCCAGCATTTT. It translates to CASSVGIAGNQPQHF.

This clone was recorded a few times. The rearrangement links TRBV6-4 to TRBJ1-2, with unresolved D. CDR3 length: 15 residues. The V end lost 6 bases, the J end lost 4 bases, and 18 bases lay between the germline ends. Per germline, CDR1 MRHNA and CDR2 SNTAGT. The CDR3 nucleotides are TGTGCCAGCAGAGAATCCCCTGGAGGCGGCTATGGCTACACCTTC. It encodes CASRESPGGGYGYTF.

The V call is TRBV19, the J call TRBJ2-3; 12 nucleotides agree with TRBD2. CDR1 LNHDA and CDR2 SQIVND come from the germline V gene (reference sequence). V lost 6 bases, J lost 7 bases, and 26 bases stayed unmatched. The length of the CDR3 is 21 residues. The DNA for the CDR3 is TGTGCCAGTAGCCTGGACAGGAGAATAATTCAAACTAGCGGGGGGACGCATACGCAGTATTTT. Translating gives CASSLDRRIIQTSGGTHTQYF.

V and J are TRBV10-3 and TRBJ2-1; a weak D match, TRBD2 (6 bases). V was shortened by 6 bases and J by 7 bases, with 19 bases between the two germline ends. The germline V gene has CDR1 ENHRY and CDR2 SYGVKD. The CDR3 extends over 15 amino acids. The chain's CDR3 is CAISPLAGRGNEQFF. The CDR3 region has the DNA TGTGCCATCAGCCCGCTAGCCGGGAGAGGTAATGAGCAGTTCTTC.

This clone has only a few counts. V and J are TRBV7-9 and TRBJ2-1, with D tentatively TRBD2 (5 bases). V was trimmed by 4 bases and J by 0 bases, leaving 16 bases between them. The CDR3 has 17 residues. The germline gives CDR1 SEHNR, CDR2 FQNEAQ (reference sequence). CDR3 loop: CASSSLAGESSYNEQFF. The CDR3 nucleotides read TGTGCCAGCAGCTCCCTGGCGGGTGAGAGCTCCTACAATGAGCAGTTCTTC.

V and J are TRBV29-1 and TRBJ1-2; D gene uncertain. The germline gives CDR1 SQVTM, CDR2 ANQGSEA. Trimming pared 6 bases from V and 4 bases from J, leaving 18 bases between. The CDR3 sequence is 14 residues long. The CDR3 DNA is TGCAGCGTGGGGATCGCGCCATACACCTATGGCTACACCTTC. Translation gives CSVGIAPYTYGYTF.

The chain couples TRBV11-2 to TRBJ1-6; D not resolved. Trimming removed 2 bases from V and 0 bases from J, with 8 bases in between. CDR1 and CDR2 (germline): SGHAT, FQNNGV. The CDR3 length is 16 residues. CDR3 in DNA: TGTGCCAGCAGCTTAAAGGCGGACTCCTATAATTCACCCCTCCACTTT. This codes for CASSLKADSYNSPLHF.

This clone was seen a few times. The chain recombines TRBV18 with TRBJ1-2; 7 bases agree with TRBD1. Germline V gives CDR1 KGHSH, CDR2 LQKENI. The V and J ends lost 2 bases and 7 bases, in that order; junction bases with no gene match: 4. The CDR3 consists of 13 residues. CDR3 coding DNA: TGTGCCAGCTCACCAGACAGGGAAGGTGGCTACACCTTC. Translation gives CASSPDREGGYTF.

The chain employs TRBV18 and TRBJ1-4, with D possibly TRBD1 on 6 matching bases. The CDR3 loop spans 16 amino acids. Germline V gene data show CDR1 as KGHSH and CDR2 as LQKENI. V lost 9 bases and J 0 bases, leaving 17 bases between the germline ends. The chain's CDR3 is CASGQMEVATNEKLFF. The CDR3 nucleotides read TGTGCCAGTGGACAGATGGAAGTTGCAACTAATGAAAAACTGTTTTTT.

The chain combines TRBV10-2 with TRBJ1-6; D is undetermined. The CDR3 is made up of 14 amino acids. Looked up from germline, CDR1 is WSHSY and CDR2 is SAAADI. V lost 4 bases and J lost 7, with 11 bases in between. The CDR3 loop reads CASSGPSPNSPLHF. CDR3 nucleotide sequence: TGCGCCAGCAGTGGCCCCTCCCCAAATTCACCCCTCCACTTT.

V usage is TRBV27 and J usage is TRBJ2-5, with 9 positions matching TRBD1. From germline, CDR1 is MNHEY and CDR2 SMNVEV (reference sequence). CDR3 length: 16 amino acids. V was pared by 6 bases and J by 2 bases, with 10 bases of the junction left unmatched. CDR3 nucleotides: TGTGCCAGCAGACGGGAGGACAGGGGTATACAAGAGACCCAGTACTTC. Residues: CASRREDRGIQETQYF.

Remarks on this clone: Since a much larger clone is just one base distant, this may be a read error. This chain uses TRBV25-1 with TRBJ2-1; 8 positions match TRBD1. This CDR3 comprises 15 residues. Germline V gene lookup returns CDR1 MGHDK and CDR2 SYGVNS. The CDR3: CTSRAGGEGFSEQFF. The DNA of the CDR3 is TGTACCAGCAGGGCAGGGGGCGAAGGATTCAGTGAGCAGTTCTTC.

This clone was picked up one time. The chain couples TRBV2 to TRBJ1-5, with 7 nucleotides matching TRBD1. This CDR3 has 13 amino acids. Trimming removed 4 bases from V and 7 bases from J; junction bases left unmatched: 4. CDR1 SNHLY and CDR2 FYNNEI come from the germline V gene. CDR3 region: CASSVEGGQPQHF. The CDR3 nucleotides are TGTGCCAGCAGTGTCGAAGGGGGCCAGCCCCAGCATTTT.

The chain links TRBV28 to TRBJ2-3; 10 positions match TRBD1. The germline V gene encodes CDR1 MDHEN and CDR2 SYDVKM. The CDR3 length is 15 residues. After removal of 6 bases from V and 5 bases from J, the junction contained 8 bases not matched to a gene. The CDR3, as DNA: TGTGCCAGCAGGGGCTTGGGACAGGGGCGAGATACGCAGTATTTT. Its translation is CASRGLGQGRDTQYF.

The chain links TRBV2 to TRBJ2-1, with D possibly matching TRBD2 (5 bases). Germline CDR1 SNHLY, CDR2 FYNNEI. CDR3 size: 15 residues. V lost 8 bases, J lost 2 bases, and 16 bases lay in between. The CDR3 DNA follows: TGTGCCAGCCGAGCCGGCGGTAGCGCCTACAATGAGCAGTTCTTC. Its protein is CASRAGGSAYNEQFF.

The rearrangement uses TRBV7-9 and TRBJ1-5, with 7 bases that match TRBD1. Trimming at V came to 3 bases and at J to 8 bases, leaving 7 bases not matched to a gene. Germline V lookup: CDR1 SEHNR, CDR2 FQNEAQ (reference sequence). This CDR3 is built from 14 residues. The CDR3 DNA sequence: TGTGCCAGCAGCTTCGGACAGGATAGGGAGCCCCAGCATTTT. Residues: CASSFGQDREPQHF.

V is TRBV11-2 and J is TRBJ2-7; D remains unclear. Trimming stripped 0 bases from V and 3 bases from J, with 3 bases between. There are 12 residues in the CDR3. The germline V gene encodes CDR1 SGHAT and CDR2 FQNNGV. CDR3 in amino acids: CASSLDRYEQYF. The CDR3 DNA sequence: TGTGCCAGCAGCTTAGATCGCTACGAGCAGTACTTC. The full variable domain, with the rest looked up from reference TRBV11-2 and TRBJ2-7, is EAGVAQSPRYKIIEKRQSVAFWCNPISGHATLYWYQQILGQGPKLLIQFQNNGVVDDSQLPKDRFSAERLKGVDSTLKIQPAKLEDSAVYLCASSLDRYEQYFGPGTRLTVT.

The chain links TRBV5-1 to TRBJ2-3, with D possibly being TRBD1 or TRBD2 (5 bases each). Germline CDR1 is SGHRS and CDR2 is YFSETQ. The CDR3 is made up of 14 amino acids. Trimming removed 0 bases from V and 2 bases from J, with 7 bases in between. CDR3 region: CASSLGDLTDTQYF. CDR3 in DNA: TGCGCCAGCAGCTTGGGGGACCTCACAGATACGCAGTATTTT. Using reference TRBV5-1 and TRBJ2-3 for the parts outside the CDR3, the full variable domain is KAGVTQTPRYLIKTRGQQVTLSCSPISGHRSVSWYQQTPGQGLQFLFEYFSETQRNKGNFPGRFSGRQFSNSRSEMNVSTLELGDSALYLCASSLGDLTDTQYFGPGTRLTVL.

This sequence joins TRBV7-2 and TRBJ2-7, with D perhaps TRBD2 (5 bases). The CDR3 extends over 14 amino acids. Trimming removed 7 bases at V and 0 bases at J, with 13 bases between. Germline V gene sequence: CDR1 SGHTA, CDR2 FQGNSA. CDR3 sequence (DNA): TGTGCCAGCACTCTAGCAGGTTACTCCTACGAGCAGTACTTC. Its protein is CASTLAGYSYEQYF.

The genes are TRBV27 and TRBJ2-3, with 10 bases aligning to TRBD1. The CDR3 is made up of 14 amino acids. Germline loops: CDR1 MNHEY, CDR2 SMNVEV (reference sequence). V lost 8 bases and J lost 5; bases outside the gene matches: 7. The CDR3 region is CASRTGGLQDTQYF. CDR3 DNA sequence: TGTGCCAGCCGGACAGGGGGATTACAAGATACGCAGTATTTT.

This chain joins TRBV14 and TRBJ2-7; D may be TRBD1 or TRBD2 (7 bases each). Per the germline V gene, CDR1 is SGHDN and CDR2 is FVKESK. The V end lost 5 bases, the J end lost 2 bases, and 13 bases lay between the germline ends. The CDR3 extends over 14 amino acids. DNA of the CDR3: TGTGCCAGCAGCTTGAGCGGGACAGCCTACGAGCAGTACTTC. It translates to CASSLSGTAYEQYF.

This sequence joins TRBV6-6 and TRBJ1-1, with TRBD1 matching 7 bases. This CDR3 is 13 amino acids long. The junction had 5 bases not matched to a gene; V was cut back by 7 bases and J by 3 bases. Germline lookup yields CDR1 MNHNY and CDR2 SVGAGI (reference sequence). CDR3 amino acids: CASTRDRDTEAFF. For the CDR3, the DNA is TGTGCCAGCACAAGGGACAGAGACACTGAAGCTTTCTTT.

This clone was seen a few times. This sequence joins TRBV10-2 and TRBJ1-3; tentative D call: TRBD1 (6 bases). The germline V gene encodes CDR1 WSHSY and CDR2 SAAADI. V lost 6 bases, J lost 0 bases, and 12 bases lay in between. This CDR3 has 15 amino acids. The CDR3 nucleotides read TGCGCCAGCAGGACGGGGGCGAACTCTGGAAACACCATATATTTT. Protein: CASRTGANSGNTIYF.

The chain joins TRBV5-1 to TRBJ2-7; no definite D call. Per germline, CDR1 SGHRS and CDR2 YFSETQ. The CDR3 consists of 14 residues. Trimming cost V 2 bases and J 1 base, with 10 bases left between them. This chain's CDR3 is CASSFASVSYEQYF. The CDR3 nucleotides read TGCGCCAGCAGCTTTGCCAGTGTATCCTACGAGCAGTACTTC.

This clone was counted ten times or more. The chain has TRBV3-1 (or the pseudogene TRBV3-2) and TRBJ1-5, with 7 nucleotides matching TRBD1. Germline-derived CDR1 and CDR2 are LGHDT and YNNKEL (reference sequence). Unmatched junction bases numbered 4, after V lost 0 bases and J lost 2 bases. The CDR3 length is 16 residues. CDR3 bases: TGTGCCAGCAGCCAAGATAACCAGGGGGGCAATCAGCCCCAGCATTTT. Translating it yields CASSQDNQGGNQPQHF.

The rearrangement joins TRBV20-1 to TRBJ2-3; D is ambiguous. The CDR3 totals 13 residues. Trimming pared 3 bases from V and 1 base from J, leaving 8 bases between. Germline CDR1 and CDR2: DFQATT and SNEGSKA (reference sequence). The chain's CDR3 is CSASTDGTDTQYF. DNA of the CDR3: TGCAGTGCTAGTACAGATGGCACAGATACGCAGTATTTT.

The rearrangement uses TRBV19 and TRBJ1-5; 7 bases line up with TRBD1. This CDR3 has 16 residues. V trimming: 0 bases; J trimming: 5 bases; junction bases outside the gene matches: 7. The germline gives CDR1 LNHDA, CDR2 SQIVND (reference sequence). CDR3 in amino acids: CASSIDYRGSDQPQHF. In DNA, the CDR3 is TGTGCCAGTAGTATAGATTACAGGGGCAGTGATCAGCCCCAGCATTTT.

The CDR3 sequence: CASSVRQNTEAFF. The CDR3 DNA follows: TGTGCCAGCAGTGTTCGACAGAACACTGAAGCTTTCTTT. The chain combines TRBV27 with TRBJ1-1; D not resolved. With 5 bases removed from V and 1 base from J, the gap between germline ends came to 8 bases. CDR1 and CDR2 (germline): MNHEY, SMNVEV (reference sequence). The CDR3 has 13 residues.